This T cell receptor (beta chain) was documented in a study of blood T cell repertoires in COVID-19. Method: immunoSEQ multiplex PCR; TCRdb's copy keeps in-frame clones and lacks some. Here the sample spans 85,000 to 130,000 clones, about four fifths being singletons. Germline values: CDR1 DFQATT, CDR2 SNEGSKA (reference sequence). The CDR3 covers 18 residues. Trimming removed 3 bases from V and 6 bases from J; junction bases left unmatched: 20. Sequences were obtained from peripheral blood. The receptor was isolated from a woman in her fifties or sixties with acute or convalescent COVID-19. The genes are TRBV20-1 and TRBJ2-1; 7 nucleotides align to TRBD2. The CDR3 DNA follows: TGCAGTGCTAGTCTCCTCCCTCCCGGACTAGTAGTGCGCAATGAGCAGTTCTTC. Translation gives CSASLLPPGLVVRNEQFF.